This TCR beta chain is drawn from a study of T-cell reconstitution after alpha-beta-depleted transplantation in children (dated by TCRdb to the mid-2010s). Describing the broader study: Using TCR repertoire profiling, the study followed T-cell immune reconstitution in a quantitative way in children after TCRalphabeta/CD19-depleted allogeneic hematopoietic cell transplantation. General study outcomes and caveats: The frequencies of hyperexpanded clones fell over the following months, and after one year, T-cell counts and TCRbeta diversity were mostly attributed to newly produced T cells. The apparently early recovery of alphabetaT-cell counts about two months after transplant reportedly depended on only several hundred rapidly expanded clones that came from non-depleted graft cells. In some patients, the high TCRbeta diversity seen at day 60 was put down to recipient T cells and intrathymic progenitors that had survived conditioning.

This clonotype came up many times. Its target antigen remains unknown. No base qualities exist here, and no much larger clone lies one base off it. V is clipped by 4 bases and J by 0 bases, and the sequence between their germline boundaries is 25 bases long. From the cysteine through the phenylalanine, the CDR3 covers 19 amino acids. Just CDR3 DNA is preserved here, 57 bases in frame from base 1. Sequences LGHDT (CDR1) and YNNKEL (CDR2) are obtained from the germline V gene (reference sequence). Library method: PCR. Sequencing was carried out with an Illumina HiSeq 2500. Molecular barcoding was employed in the preparation of TCR libraries, with unique molecular identifiers being used to normalize TCRbeta repertoire quantification. The public sequencing data were trimmed at Q25 with fastp and processed into clonotypes with MiXCR by TCRdb, which kept only in-frame beta chains. Merged by CDR3 protein, the rows form single entries marked with the most common genes and DNA. For this sample there are some 440,000 distinct CDR3 sequences; roughly 17% appear just once. In total, the top ten clones hold approximately 29% of the sample.

Interpreted using the paper, the treatment or condition label stands for: allogeneic hematopoietic cell transplantation with graft depleted of TCRalphabeta T cells and CD19 B cells. The children who served as transplant recipients had been given grafts of TCRalphabeta/CD19-depleted allogeneic hematopoietic cells. Sequences were derived from PBMCs, mostly from graft donor cells, sampled 360 days after TCRalphabeta/CD19-depleted stem cell transplant. The chain was built from TRBV3-1 and TRBJ2-7; D gene: possibly TRBD2, on 5 matching bases. This receptor was obtained from a boy under three years old who had a stem cell transplant for Wiskott-Aldrich syndrome, so the T cells may come from the graft donor. The CDR3 sequence is CASSRSLPTGSSYSYEQYF. The bases are TGTGCCAGCAGCCGCTCCCTCCCAACGGGGTCATCATACTCCTACGAGCAGTACTTC.